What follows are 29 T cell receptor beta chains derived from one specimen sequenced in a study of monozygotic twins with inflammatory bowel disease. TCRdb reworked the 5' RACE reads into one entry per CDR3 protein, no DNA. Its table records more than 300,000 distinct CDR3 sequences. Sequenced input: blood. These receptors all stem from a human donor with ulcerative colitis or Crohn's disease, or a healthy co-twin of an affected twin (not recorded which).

The CDR3 region is CASSFVSYEQYF. The chain combines TRBV5-6 with TRBJ2-7. The CDR3 runs 12 residues. Looked up from germline, CDR1 is SGHDT and CDR2 is YYEEEE.

The CDR3 here is CASRGTDSYEQYF. This chain connects TRBV5-1 to TRBJ2-7. This CDR3 comprises 13 residues. The V gene's germline CDR1 is SGHRS and CDR2 YFSETQ.

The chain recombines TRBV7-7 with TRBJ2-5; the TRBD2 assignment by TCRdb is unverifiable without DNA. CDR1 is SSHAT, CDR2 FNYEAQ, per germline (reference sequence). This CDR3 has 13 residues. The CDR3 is CASSLDSKETQYF. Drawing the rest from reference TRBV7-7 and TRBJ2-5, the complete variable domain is GAGVSQSPRYKVTKRGQDVTLRCDPISSHATLYWYQQALGQGPEFLTYFNYEAQPDKSGLPSDRFSAERPEGSISTLTIQRTEQRDSAMYRCASSLDSKETQYFGPGTRLLVL.

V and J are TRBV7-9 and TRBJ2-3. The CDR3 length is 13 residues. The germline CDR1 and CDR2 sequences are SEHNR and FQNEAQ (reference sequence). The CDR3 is CASSLMDAHTQYF.

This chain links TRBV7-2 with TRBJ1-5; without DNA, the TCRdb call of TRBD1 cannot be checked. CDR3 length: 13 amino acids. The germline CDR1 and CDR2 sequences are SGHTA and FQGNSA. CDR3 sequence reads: CASSPLFNQPQHF.

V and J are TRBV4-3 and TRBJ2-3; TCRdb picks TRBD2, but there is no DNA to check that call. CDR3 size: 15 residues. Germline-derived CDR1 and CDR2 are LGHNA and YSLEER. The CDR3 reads CASSQDEALTDTQYF.

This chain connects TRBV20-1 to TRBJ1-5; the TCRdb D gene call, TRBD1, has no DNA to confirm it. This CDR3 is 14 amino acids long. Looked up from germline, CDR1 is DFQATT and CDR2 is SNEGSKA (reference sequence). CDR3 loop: CSARTEYSNQPQHF.

This CDR3 reads CASSPATGANYGYTF. The rearrangement joins TRBV5-5 to TRBJ1-2; TCRdb lists TRBD1, though no DNA is available to test this call. From germline, CDR1 is SGHKS and CDR2 YYEKEE (reference sequence). This CDR3 has 15 amino acids.

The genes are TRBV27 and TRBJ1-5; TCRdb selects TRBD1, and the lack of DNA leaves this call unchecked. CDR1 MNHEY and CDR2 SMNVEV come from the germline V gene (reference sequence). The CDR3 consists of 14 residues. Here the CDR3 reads CASGQPYSNQPQHF.

The CDR3 sequence: CASSPSSSGGLGEQFF. This chain uses TRBV18 with TRBJ2-1; TCRdb gives TRBD2 as the D gene, but with no DNA this cannot be confirmed. The CDR3 is 16 amino acids. Germline values: CDR1 KGHSH, CDR2 LQKENI.

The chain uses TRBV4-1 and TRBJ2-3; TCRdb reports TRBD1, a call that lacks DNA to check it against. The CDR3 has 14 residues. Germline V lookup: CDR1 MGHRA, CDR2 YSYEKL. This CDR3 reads CASSQGARTDTQYF.

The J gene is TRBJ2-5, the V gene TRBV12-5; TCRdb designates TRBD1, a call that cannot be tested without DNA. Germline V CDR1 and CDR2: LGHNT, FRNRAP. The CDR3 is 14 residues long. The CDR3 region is CASALTGGLETQYF.

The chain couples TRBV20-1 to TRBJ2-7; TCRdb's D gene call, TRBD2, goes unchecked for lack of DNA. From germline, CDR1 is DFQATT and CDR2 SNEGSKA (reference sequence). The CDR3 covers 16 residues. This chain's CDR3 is CSARDSGASGSYEQYF.

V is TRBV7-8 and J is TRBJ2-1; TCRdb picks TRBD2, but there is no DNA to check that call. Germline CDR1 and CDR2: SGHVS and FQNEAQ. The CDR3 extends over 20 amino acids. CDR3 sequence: CASSFGSGGAGGLVHNEQFF.

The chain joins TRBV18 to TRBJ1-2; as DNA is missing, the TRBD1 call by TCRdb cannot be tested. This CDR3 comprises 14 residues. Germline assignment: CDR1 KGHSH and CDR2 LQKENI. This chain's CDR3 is CASSPRQGDYGYTF.

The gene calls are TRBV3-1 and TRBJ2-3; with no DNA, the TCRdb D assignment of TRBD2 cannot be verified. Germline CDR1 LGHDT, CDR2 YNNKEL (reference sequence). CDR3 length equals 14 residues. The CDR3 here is CASQRGAITDTQYF.

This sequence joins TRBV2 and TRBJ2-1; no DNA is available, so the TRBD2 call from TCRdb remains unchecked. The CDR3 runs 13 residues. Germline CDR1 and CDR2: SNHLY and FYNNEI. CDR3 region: CASGRTRVDEQFF. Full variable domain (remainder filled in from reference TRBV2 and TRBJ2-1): EPEVTQTPSHQVTQMGQEVILRCVPISNHLYFYWYRQILGQKVEFLVSFYNNEISEKSEIFDDQFSVERPDGSNFTLKIRSTKLEDSAMYFCASGRTRVDEQFFGPGTRLTVL.

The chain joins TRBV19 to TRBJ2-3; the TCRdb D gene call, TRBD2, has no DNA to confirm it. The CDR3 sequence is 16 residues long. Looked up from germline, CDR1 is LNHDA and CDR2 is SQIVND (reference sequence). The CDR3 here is CASSTRRGGSTDTQYF. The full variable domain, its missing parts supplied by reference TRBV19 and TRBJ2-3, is DGGITQSPKYLFRKEGQNVTLSCEQNLNHDAMYWYRQDPGQGLRLIYYSQIVNDFQKGDIAEGYSVSREKKESFPLTVTSAQKNPTAFYLCASSTRRGGSTDTQYFGPGTRLTVL.

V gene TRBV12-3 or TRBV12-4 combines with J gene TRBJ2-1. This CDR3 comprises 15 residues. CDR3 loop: CASSDRGGSYNEQFF.

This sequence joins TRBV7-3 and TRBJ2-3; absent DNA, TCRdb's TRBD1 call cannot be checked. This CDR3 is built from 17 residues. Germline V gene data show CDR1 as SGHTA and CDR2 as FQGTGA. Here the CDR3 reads CASSLLSTRDSTDTQYF.

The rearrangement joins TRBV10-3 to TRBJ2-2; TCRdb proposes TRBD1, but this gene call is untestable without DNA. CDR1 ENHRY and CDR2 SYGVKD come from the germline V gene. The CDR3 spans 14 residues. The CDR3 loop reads CAIQDRVDTGELFF.

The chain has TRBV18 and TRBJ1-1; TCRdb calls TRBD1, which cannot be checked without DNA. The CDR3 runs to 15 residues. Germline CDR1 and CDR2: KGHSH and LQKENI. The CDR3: CASSPNGVGGAEAFF. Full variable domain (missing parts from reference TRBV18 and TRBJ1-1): NAGVMQNPRHLVRRRGQEARLRCSPMKGHSHVYWYRQLPEEGLKFMVYLQKENIIDESGMPKERFSAEFPKEGPSILRIQQVVRGDSAAYFCASSPNGVGGAEAFFGQGTRLTVV.

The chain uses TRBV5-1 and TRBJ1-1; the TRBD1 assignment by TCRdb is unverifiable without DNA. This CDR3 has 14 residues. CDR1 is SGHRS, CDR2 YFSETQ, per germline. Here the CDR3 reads CASRDRGMNTEAFF.

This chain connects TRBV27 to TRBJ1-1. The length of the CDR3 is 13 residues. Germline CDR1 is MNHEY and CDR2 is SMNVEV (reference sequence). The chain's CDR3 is CASGDTWNTEAFF.

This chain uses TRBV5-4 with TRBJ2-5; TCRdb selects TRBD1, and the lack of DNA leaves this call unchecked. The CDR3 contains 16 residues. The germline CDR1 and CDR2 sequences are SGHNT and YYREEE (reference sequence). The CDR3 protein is CASSLGVTGDEETQYF.

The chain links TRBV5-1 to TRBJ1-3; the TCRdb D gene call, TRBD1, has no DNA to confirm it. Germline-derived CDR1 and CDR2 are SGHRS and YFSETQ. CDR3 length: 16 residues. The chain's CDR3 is CASSTGDSVSGNTIYF.

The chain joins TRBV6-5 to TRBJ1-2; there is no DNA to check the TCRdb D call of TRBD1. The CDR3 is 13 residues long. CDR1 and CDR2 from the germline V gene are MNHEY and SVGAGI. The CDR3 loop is CATQTGAGYGYTF.

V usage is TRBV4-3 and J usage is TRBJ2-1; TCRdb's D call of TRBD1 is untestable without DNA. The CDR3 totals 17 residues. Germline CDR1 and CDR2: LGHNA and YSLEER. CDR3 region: CASSQDLRGMGYNEQFF.

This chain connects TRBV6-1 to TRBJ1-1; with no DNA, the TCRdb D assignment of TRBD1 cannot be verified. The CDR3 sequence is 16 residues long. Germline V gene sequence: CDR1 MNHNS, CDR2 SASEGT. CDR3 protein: CASSRTTGGTNTEAFF.